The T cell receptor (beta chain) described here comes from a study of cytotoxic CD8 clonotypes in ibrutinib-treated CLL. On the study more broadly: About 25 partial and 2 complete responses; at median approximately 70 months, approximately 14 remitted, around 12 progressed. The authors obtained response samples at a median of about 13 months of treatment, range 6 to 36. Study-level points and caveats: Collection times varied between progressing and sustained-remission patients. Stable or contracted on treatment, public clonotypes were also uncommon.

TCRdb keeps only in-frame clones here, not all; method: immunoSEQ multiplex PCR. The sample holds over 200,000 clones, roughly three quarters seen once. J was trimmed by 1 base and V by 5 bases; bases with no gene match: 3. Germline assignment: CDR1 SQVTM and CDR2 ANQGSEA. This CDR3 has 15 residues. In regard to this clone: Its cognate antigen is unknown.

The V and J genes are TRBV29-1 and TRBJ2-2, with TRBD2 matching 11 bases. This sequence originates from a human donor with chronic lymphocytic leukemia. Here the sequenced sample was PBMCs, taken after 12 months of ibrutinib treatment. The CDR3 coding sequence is TGCAGCGTTAGAACTAGCGGGGGGAACACCGGGGAGCTGTTTTTT. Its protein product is CSVRTSGGNTGELFF.